These 26 T cell receptor beta chains were all obtained from the same sample, sequenced in a study of beta chain features in type 1 diabetes. The sequenced template was cDNA made from the entire isolated RNA. The assay was immunoSEQ multiplex PCR, and TCRdb's table has in-frame clones only and misses some. The sample has around 150,000 clones, roughly 8% seen once. Study-level points and caveats: Moderately but significantly shorter TCRB CDR3s were found in Type 1 diabetes patients in all four CD4+ subsets.

These receptors lack a known antigen. The specimen sequenced was central memory CD4+ T cells from blood. Receptors originate from a woman younger than 35 with type 1 diabetes.

The chain combines TRBV9 with TRBJ1-4, with 7 positions matching TRBD1. Germline V lookup: CDR1 SGDLS, CDR2 YYNGEE. The V gene end was trimmed by 2 bases and the J gene end by 4 bases; junction bases not matched to a gene: 2. The CDR3 sequence is 14 residues long. The CDR3 nucleotides are TGTGCCAGCAGCGTTGGGACAGTTAATGAAAAACTGTTTTTT. It specifies CASSVGTVNEKLFF. The full variable domain, rest sourced from reference TRBV9 and TRBJ1-4, is DSGVTQTPKHLITATGQRVTLRCSPRSGDLSVYWYQQSLDQGLQFLIQYYNGEERAKGNILERFSAQQFPDLHSELNLSSLELGDSALYFCASSVGTVNEKLFFGSGTQLSVL.

This clone was recorded a few times. The chain employs TRBV7-2 and TRBJ2-7, with a tentative D call TRBD2 (5 bases). The CDR3 has 15 residues. The germline CDR1 and CDR2 sequences are SGHTA and FQGNSA. Trimming cost V 5 bases and J 6 bases, with 20 bases left between them. The CDR3 nucleotides read TGTGCCAGCAGCGTATCCCAGGATTCAGGAGGCGAGCAGTACTTC. It specifies CASSVSQDSGGEQYF.

The chain joins TRBV20-1 to TRBJ2-3, with D uncertain. CDR3 size: 9 residues. Trimming pared 7 bases from V and 7 bases from J, leaving 6 bases between. CDR1 is DFQATT, CDR2 SNEGSKA, per germline (reference sequence). This CDR3 reads CSDTYTQYF. CDR3 nucleotides: TGCAGTGATACTTATACGCAGTATTTT.

This clone occurred a few times. CDR3 in DNA: TGTGCCAGCAGCTGGGGGACAGGGGACACTGAAGCTTTCTTT. This translates into CASSWGTGDTEAFF. The rearrangement links TRBV5-6 to TRBJ1-1; TRBD1 matches at 10 bases. The length of the CDR3 is 14 residues. V lost 3 bases and J lost 3; bases outside the gene matches: 2. CDR1 and CDR2 from the germline V gene are SGHDT and YYEEEE.

The sample holds one count of this clone. The chain uses TRBV6-5 and TRBJ1-6; D is unresolved. The germline V gene has CDR1 MNHEY and CDR2 SVGAGI. Trimming cost V 6 bases and J 7 bases, with 16 bases left between them. This CDR3 is 15 amino acids long. CDR3 residues: CASSVLTAKNSPLHF. The CDR3 nucleotides read TGTGCCAGCAGCGTACTCACAGCTAAAAATTCACCCCTCCACTTT.

This clone was seen more than once but under ten times. The rearrangement joins TRBV2 to TRBJ2-6; tentatively, D is TRBD2 (5 bases). CDR1 and CDR2 (germline): SNHLY, FYNNEI. This CDR3 comprises 17 residues. Trimming shortened V by 2 bases and J by 0 bases, and 11 bases separated the two germline ends. CDR3 region: CASSETGIPSGANVLTF. As DNA, the CDR3 is TGTGCCAGCAGTGAAACGGGGATCCCCTCTGGGGCCAACGTCCTGACTTTC.

This clone was found a few times. The CDR3 is CASSTGTGRAEQYF. The CDR3, as DNA: TGTGCCAGCAGCACCGGGACAGGGCGCGCCGAGCAGTACTTC. V and J are TRBV7-9 and TRBJ2-7; TRBD1 matches 9 bases. Germline loops: CDR1 SEHNR, CDR2 FQNEAQ (reference sequence). Trimming cost V 5 bases and J 6 bases; bases outside gene matches: 8. This CDR3 spans 14 amino acids.

Worth noting for this clone: Different DNA sequences within this sample yield the same CDR3. This chain connects TRBV28 to TRBJ2-7; 10 nucleotides line up with TRBD2. Per germline, CDR1 MDHEN and CDR2 SYDVKM. J lost 4 bases, V lost 4 bases, and 4 bases had no gene match. This CDR3 contains 14 residues. Written as DNA, the CDR3 is TGTGCCAGCAGTTCGGGACTAGCGCTTTACGAGCAGTACTTC. It codes for CASSSGLALYEQYF.

This clone was picked up a small number of times. The chain couples TRBV29-1 to TRBJ2-5, with 10 bases identical to TRBD2. This CDR3 is built from 17 residues. V dropped 1 base and J dropped 4; count of bases not matched to a gene: 12. CDR1 and CDR2 (germline): SQVTM, ANQGSEA. Written as DNA, the CDR3 is TGCAGCGTTGAAGTTGGCAGCGGGGGGGCATTCCGAGAGACCCAGTACTTC. This sequence encodes CSVEVGSGGAFRETQYF. The variable domain in full, with the rest retrieved from reference TRBV29-1 and TRBJ2-5, is SAVISQKPSRDICQRGTSLTIQCQVDSQVTMMFWYRQQPGQSLTLIATANQGSEATYESGFVIDKFPISRPNLTFSTLTVSNMSPEDSSIYLCSVEVGSGGAFRETQYFGPGTRLLVL.

DNA for the CDR3: TGCGCCAGCAGCTTGGGGACTAGCGGGAGTGAGACCCAGTACTTC. Amino acid sequence: CASSLGTSGSETQYF. V is TRBV5-1 and J is TRBJ2-5; TRBD2 matches 13 bases. Germline lookup yields CDR1 SGHRS and CDR2 YFSETQ. Trimming took 0 bases from V and 5 from J; bases not matched to a gene: 1. The CDR3 is 15 residues long.

The CDR3 DNA sequence: TGCGCCAGCATACGGGACAGGGGTTTCGATGAGCAGTTCTTC. The encoded protein is CASIRDRGFDEQFF. The gene calls are TRBV10-2 and TRBJ2-1, with 10 bases matching TRBD1. Trimming cost V 7 bases and J 8 bases; bases outside gene matches: 8. From germline, CDR1 is WSHSY and CDR2 SAAADI. The CDR3 covers 14 residues.

This clone was observed a few times. This rearrangement joins TRBV27 to TRBJ2-5, with 11 bases lining up with TRBD1. CDR1 and CDR2 from the germline V gene are MNHEY and SMNVEV (reference sequence). The V and J ends lost 7 bases and 7 bases, in that order; junction bases with no gene match: 8. The CDR3 has 14 residues. CDR3 sequence (DNA): TGTGCCAGCAATCGGGACAGGGGGAAGGGGACCCAGTACTTC. Translation gives CASNRDRGKGTQYF.

The V call is TRBV29-1, the J call TRBJ1-2; D is uncertain. Germline loops: CDR1 SQVTM, CDR2 ANQGSEA. This CDR3 has 14 amino acids. V was pared by 1 base and J by 1 base, with 10 bases between. The CDR3 sequence is CSVEVDGSNYGYTF. DNA for the CDR3: TGCAGCGTTGAAGTTGACGGGAGTAACTATGGCTACACCTTC.

The chain is built from TRBV19 and TRBJ2-7; 10 bases are a match to TRBD2. With V trimmed by 3 bases and J by 2 bases, 10 bases remained unmatched. Looked up from germline, CDR1 is LNHDA and CDR2 is SQIVND (reference sequence). The CDR3 runs to 17 residues. The CDR3 is CASSIVLAGGQAYEQYF. The CDR3, as DNA: TGTGCCAGTAGTATTGTGTTAGCGGGGGGCCAAGCCTACGAGCAGTACTTC.

The J gene is TRBJ2-4, the V gene TRBV28, with TRBD2 matching 10 bases. CDR3 length: 18 residues. Trimming removed 5 bases from V and 1 base from J; junction bases left unmatched: 11. CDR1 is MDHEN and CDR2 is SYDVKM in the germline V gene. The CDR3: CASSLAGVGWSAKNIQYF. CDR3 bases: TGTGCCAGCAGTCTAGCGGGAGTCGGTTGGTCGGCCAAAAACATTCAGTACTTC.

The chain uses TRBV19 and TRBJ2-1; 7 nucleotides line up with TRBD1. The CDR3 loop spans 13 amino acids. With 9 bases clipped from V and 2 bases from J, the junction kept 4 bases outside the gene matches. From germline, CDR1 is LNHDA and CDR2 SQIVND (reference sequence). The CDR3 sequence is CASRQGTYNEQFF. In DNA, the CDR3 is TGTGCCAGCAGACAGGGAACCTACAATGAGCAGTTCTTC. Based on the CDR3 plus reference TRBV19 and TRBJ2-1, the full variable domain is DGGITQSPKYLFRKEGQNVTLSCEQNLNHDAMYWYRQDPGQGLRLIYYSQIVNDFQKGDIAEGYSVSREKKESFPLTVTSAQKNPTAFYLCASRQGTYNEQFFGPGTRLTVL.

The chain joins TRBV11-2 to TRBJ1-6; D is perhaps TRBD1 (6 bases). The V end lost 1 base, the J end lost 6 bases, and 10 bases lay between the germline ends. This CDR3 has 15 amino acids. Germline V gene lookup returns CDR1 SGHAT and CDR2 FQNNGV. In nucleotides, the CDR3 is TGTGCCAGCAGCTTAGTTGAAGGGGGTAATTCACCCCTCCACTTT. Residues: CASSLVEGGNSPLHF.

The rearrangement uses TRBV4-3 and TRBJ2-7; D gene ambiguous. CDR3 length: 13 amino acids. The germline V gene encodes CDR1 LGHNA and CDR2 YSLEER. Trimming pared 1 base from V and 6 bases from J, leaving 10 bases between. CDR3 sequence reads: CASSQVYGLEQYF. CDR3 in DNA: TGCGCCAGCAGCCAAGTATATGGGCTCGAGCAGTACTTC.

The CDR3 region is CRPLAYNEQFF. The CDR3 DNA sequence: TGCAGGCCTCTAGCCTACAATGAGCAGTTCTTC. The rearrangement joins TRBV20-1 to TRBJ2-1; no clear D gene. The CDR3 contains 11 residues. Per the germline V gene, CDR1 is DFQATT and CDR2 is SNEGSKA (reference sequence).

This chain links TRBV11-1 with TRBJ1-1; no definite D call. CDR1 and CDR2 (germline): SGHAT, FQDESV (reference sequence). This CDR3 is built from 15 residues. V was clipped by 2 bases and J by 3 bases, with 13 bases between them. The DNA for the CDR3 is TGTGCCAGCAGCTTACATGGAGCGGGTCACACTGAAGCTTTCTTT. The encoded protein is CASSLHGAGHTEAFF.

This clone was recorded a few times. The chain carries TRBV5-6 and TRBJ1-1; D ambiguous. V gave up 2 bases and J gave up 5 bases, with 10 bases separating them. There are 13 residues in the CDR3. Germline loops: CDR1 SGHDT, CDR2 YYEEEE. The CDR3 here is CASSLTGRTEAFF. In nucleotides, the CDR3 is TGTGCCAGCAGCTTAACGGGTAGGACTGAAGCTTTCTTT.

This clone was seen a handful of times. The chain has TRBV7-9 and TRBJ1-2; no clear D. The germline CDR1 and CDR2 sequences are SEHNR and FQNEAQ (reference sequence). The ends were cut back, 1 base at V and 7 bases at J, with 7 bases in the middle. The CDR3 sequence is 12 residues long. In nucleotides, the CDR3 is TGTGCCAGCAGCTTAGGGGGAGGTGGCTACACCTTC. Protein: CASSLGGGGYTF.

This clone has just a few counts. The V call is TRBV15, the J call TRBJ2-2, with 9 bases that match TRBD1. V was clipped by 1 base and J by 7 bases; unmatched bases: 7. Germline V lookup: CDR1 LNHNV, CDR2 YYDKDF (reference sequence). CDR3 size: 16 residues. This CDR3 reads CATSRAGTGINGELFF. DNA of the CDR3: TGTGCCACCAGCAGAGCCGGGACAGGGATCAACGGGGAGCTGTTTTTT.

The table lists this clone with a few counts. V usage is TRBV5-6 and J usage is TRBJ2-4; TRBD1 might be the D (5 bases). Trimming took 0 bases from V and 0 from J, leaving 7 bases between them. From germline, CDR1 is SGHDT and CDR2 YYEEEE. The CDR3 runs 15 residues. The DNA of the CDR3 is TGTGCCAGCAGCTTGGAGGGGTTAGCCAAAAACATTCAGTACTTC. It codes for CASSLEGLAKNIQYF.

This clone was counted a few times. This sequence joins TRBV11-3 and TRBJ1-1, with 8 bases fitting TRBD1. Germline lookup yields CDR1 SGHNT and CDR2 YENEEA. J gave up 9 bases and V 3 bases, and 3 bases lay outside the gene matches. The CDR3 is made up of 12 amino acids. The CDR3 protein is CASSFGQGKAFF. DNA for the CDR3: TGTGCCAGCAGCTTCGGACAGGGAAAAGCTTTCTTT.

This clone was counted a few times. V and J are TRBV7-8 and TRBJ2-3; D not certain. Trimming took 5 bases from V and 6 from J, leaving 9 bases between them. Germline CDR1 SGHVS, CDR2 FQNEAQ. The CDR3 is 12 amino acids. Written as DNA, the CDR3 is TGTGCCAGCAGCAACCTAGTGGATACGCAGTATTTT. It specifies CASSNLVDTQYF.